Below are 29 T cell receptor beta chains sequenced from a single sample in a study of T cell repertoires in cytomegalovirus infection. TCRdb independently ran MiXCR on the reads; one entry per CDR3 protein. The sample includes 150,000 to 200,000 distinct CDR3 sequences, about 30% of them seen just once. Sequenced: PBMCs. These receptors came from a human donor in good health (CMV status not recorded). Some clones in this sample may be carry-over from other donors' samples.

This chain uses TRBV18 with TRBJ2-7, with D perhaps TRBD1 (5 bases). The V gene's germline CDR1 is KGHSH and CDR2 LQKENI. The CDR3 is 15 residues long. The germline V and J ends were trimmed by 0 bases and 1 base, with 10 bases remaining between them. The CDR3 sequence is CASSPPSRESYEQYF. CDR3 nucleotides: TGTGCCAGCTCACCACCGAGCAGGGAATCCTACGAGCAGTACTTC.

This clonotype was picked up a small number of times. The rearrangement uses TRBV7-6 and TRBJ2-1; D is undetermined. Trimming left V 4 bases short and J 6 bases short, with 4 bases between. Looked up from germline, CDR1 is SGHVS and CDR2 is FNYEAQ. This CDR3 spans 11 amino acids. In DNA, the CDR3 is TGTGCCAGCAGCTCCGGCAATGAGCAGTTCTTC. Protein product: CASSSGNEQFF.

Ten or more counts support this clonotype. The chain combines TRBV12-3 or TRBV12-4 with TRBJ1-1; 7 bases align to TRBD1. J was trimmed by 6 bases and V by 5 bases; bases with no gene match: 27. The CDR3 has 20 amino acids. CDR3 region: CASSTLQGREVGSRGAEAFF. The CDR3 nucleotides read TGTGCCAGCAGTACGCTACAGGGGCGGGAAGTGGGTTCTCGAGGAGCTGAAGCTTTCTTT.

The V gene is TRBV12-3 or TRBV12-4, the J gene TRBJ1-5; TRBD1 matches at 8 bases. This CDR3 has 14 residues. V lost 6 bases and J lost 7; bases outside the gene matches: 8. CDR3 sequence: CASSPGQGKQPQHF. The CDR3 coding sequence is TGTGCCAGCAGCCCCGGACAGGGAAAACAGCCCCAGCATTTT.

This clonotype was detected a few times. V usage is TRBV20-1 and J usage is TRBJ2-7, with D possibly matching TRBD2 (5 bases). The CDR3 spans 14 residues. V shed 5 bases and J shed 7 bases, with 21 bases lying between them. The V gene's germline CDR1 is DFQATT and CDR2 SNEGSKA (reference sequence). CDR3 bases: TGCAGTGCTCCAACCTCAGATTCGCCGGGGGAGCAGTACTTC. It specifies CSAPTSDSPGEQYF.

The table lists this clonotype with a few counts. V gene TRBV2 combines with J gene TRBJ2-3; tentatively, D is TRBD1 or TRBD2 (5 bases each). There are 16 residues in the CDR3. Germline V gene data show CDR1 as SNHLY and CDR2 as FYNNEI. Trimming removed 6 bases at V and 6 bases at J, with 22 bases between. The CDR3 coding sequence is TGTGCCAGCAGCCGCCGGGGCCCTACACTCGGGGATACGCAGTATTTT. Protein: CASSRRGPTLGDTQYF. Looking up the rest from reference TRBV2 and TRBJ2-3 gives the full variable domain: EPEVTQTPSHQVTQMGQEVILRCVPISNHLYFYWYRQILGQKVEFLVSFYNNEISEKSEIFDDQFSVERPDGSNFTLKIRSTKLEDSAMYFCASSRRGPTLGDTQYFGPGTRLTVL.

The chain employs TRBV24-1 and TRBJ2-2; D unresolved. Trimming left V 5 bases short and J 2 bases short, with 5 bases between. Germline CDR1 reads KGHDR; CDR2 reads SFDVKD. CDR3 length equals 13 residues. CDR3 in amino acids: CATSGPNTGELFF. The CDR3 nucleotides read TGTGCCACCAGTGGGCCCAACACCGGGGAGCTGTTTTTT.

This clonotype has a handful of counts. V and J are TRBV7-2 and TRBJ2-1; tentatively, D is TRBD1 or TRBD2 (6 bases each). The V gene's germline CDR1 is SGHTA and CDR2 FQGNSA. The V and J ends lost 8 bases and 1 base respectively, with 18 bases between them. The CDR3 is 16 amino acids. The CDR3 DNA reads as TGTGCCAGCCCCCCGGGGGCCGGGGGATCCTACAATGAGCAGTTCTTC. It is translated as CASPPGAGGSYNEQFF. The variable domain in full, with the rest retrieved from reference TRBV7-2 and TRBJ2-1, is GAGVSQSPSNKVTEKGKDVELRCDPISGHTALYWYRQSLGQGLEFLIYFQGNSAPDKSGLPSDRFSAERTGGSVSTLTIQRTQQEDSAVYLCASPPGAGGSYNEQFFGPGTRLTVL.

This clonotype was detected a few times. This rearrangement joins TRBV10-3 to TRBJ2-7; D is possibly TRBD1 or TRBD2 (5 bases each). The germline V and J ends were trimmed by 4 bases and 5 bases, with 18 bases remaining between them. CDR1 and CDR2 from the germline V gene are ENHRY and SYGVKD. The CDR3 is made up of 15 amino acids. CDR3 protein: CAISAWDDLKDEQYF. The CDR3 region has the DNA TGTGCCATCAGTGCTTGGGACGACTTAAAGGACGAGCAGTACTTC.

This chain connects TRBV12-5 to TRBJ2-7; 8 nucleotides align to TRBD2. The CDR3 has 16 amino acids. Germline CDR1 LGHNT, CDR2 FRNRAP. J gave up 0 bases and V 3 bases, and 7 bases lay outside the gene matches. CDR3 sequence: CASGLKLADLSYEQYF. In nucleotides, the CDR3 is TGTGCTAGTGGTTTAAAACTAGCGGATCTCTCCTACGAGCAGTACTTC.

This clonotype showed up just a few times. V usage is TRBV18 and J usage is TRBJ2-6, with 7 bases lining up with TRBD1. This CDR3 comprises 16 residues. The germline CDR1 and CDR2 sequences are KGHSH and LQKENI. The V gene end was trimmed by 5 bases and the J gene end by 4 bases; junction bases not matched to a gene: 8. The CDR3, as DNA: TGTGCCAGCTCATCAACACAGGGGACCGGGGCCAACGTCCTGACTTTC. The encoded protein is CASSSTQGTGANVLTF.

This clonotype occurred many times. This chain connects TRBV7-2 to TRBJ2-3; D remains ambiguous. Germline CDR1 is SGHTA and CDR2 is FQGNSA. With 2 bases removed from V and 5 bases from J, the gap between germline ends came to 14 bases. The CDR3 loop spans 15 amino acids. The CDR3 protein is CASSLSPSGEDTQYF. The CDR3 DNA follows: TGTGCCAGCAGCTTATCTCCCTCTGGGGAAGATACGCAGTATTTT.

The chain carries TRBV5-5 and TRBJ2-5, with 12 bases that match TRBD2. Looked up from germline, CDR1 is SGHKS and CDR2 is YYEKEE (reference sequence). The CDR3 extends over 16 amino acids. Germline trimming cut 4 bases from V and 5 bases from J; bases unmatched to any gene: 9. The CDR3 region has the DNA TGTGCCAGCAGCCCGAGGCCTAGCGGGGGGGGGGAGACCCAGTACTTC. Translated: CASSPRPSGGGETQYF.

This clonotype turned up a few times. The rearrangement links TRBV10-3 to TRBJ2-5, with D unresolved. CDR3 length: 13 amino acids. V gave up 4 bases and J gave up 1 base, with 7 bases separating them. Germline values: CDR1 ENHRY, CDR2 SYGVKD. The CDR3 loop is CAISGPSQETQYF. DNA for the CDR3: TGTGCCATCAGTGGTCCTAGCCAAGAGACCCAGTACTTC.

Many counts were recorded for this clonotype. The V and J genes are TRBV7-2 and TRBJ2-2; D remains ambiguous. The CDR3 has 15 residues. The ends were cut back, 4 bases at V and 1 base at J, with 10 bases in the middle. CDR1 SGHTA and CDR2 FQGNSA come from the germline V gene. The CDR3 loop is CASSYDGRNTGELFF. Here the CDR3 DNA reads TGTGCCAGCAGCTATGATGGACGGAACACCGGGGAGCTGTTTTTT.

The chain couples TRBV3-1 to TRBJ1-1; maybe TRBD1 (5 bases). This CDR3 has 13 residues. CDR1 LGHDT and CDR2 YNNKEL come from the germline V gene (reference sequence). Trimming pared 0 bases from V and 13 bases from J, leaving 15 bases between. CDR3 amino acids: CASSQESGSRGFF. CDR3 sequence (DNA): TGTGCCAGCAGCCAAGAGAGCGGTTCGAGGGGTTTCTTT.

There are a few counts of this clonotype. This chain joins TRBV7-9 and TRBJ1-4; 8 bases are a match to TRBD1. This CDR3 spans 15 amino acids. Trimming took 7 bases from V and 4 from J; bases not matched to a gene: 8. Per the germline V gene, CDR1 is SEHNR and CDR2 is FQNEAQ (reference sequence). The CDR3 sequence: CASNHGTGNNEKLFF. DNA of the CDR3: TGTGCCAGCAACCACGGGACAGGAAATAATGAAAAACTGTTTTTT.

The chain couples TRBV9 to TRBJ2-5; 7 bases agree with TRBD1. Per the germline V gene, CDR1 is SGDLS and CDR2 is YYNGEE. CDR3 length: 13 amino acids. With V trimmed by 3 bases and J by 1 base, 0 bases remained unmatched. The CDR3 region has the DNA TGTGCCAGCAGCGAGGGGGCCCAAGAGACCCAGTACTTC. It yields the protein CASSEGAQETQYF. The entire variable domain, with the rest obtained from reference TRBV9 and TRBJ2-5, is as follows: DSGVTQTPKHLITATGQRVTLRCSPRSGDLSVYWYQQSLDQGLQFLIQYYNGEERAKGNILERFSAQQFPDLHSELNLSSLELGDSALYFCASSEGAQETQYFGPGTRLLVL.

This clonotype has only a few counts. This CDR3 reads CAWSARVDGYTF. The CDR3 region has the DNA TGTGCCTGGAGTGCCAGGGTGGATGGCTACACCTTC. The rearrangement joins TRBV30 to TRBJ1-2, with a possible D match to TRBD1 (5 bases). Deletions cut 1 base from V and 6 bases from J, with 9 bases between. Germline V lookup: CDR1 GTSNPN, CDR2 SVGIG (reference sequence). This CDR3 is built from 12 residues.

This clonotype was detected ten times or more. The chain employs TRBV7-8 and TRBJ1-4, with 9 bases fitting TRBD1. Germline V gives CDR1 SGHVS, CDR2 FQNEAQ. This CDR3 has 15 residues. J lost 8 bases, V lost 2 bases, and 6 bases had no gene match. The CDR3 here is CASSLHRDRVEKLFF. As DNA, the CDR3 is TGTGCCAGCAGCTTACACCGGGACAGGGTCGAAAAACTGTTTTTT.

This clonotype was observed a few times. V usage is TRBV7-6 and J usage is TRBJ1-2; TRBD1 is a possible D gene (6 bases). Germline loops: CDR1 SGHVS, CDR2 FNYEAQ. The V and J ends lost 2 bases and 7 bases respectively, with 11 bases between them. The CDR3 is 13 amino acids. The CDR3 protein is CASSLRRGAGYTF. CDR3 nucleotides: TGTGCCAGCAGCTTACGCAGGGGTGCTGGCTACACCTTC. Using reference TRBV7-6 and TRBJ1-2 for the parts outside the CDR3, the full variable domain is GAGVSQSPRYKVTKRGQDVALRCDPISGHVSLYWYRQALGQGPEFLTYFNYEAQQDKSGLPNDRFSAERPEGSISTLTIQRTEQRDSAMYRCASSLRRGAGYTFGSGTRLTVV.

The rearrangement uses TRBV10-3 and TRBJ1-2; D is unclear. Trimming shortened V by 6 bases and J by 6 bases, and 11 bases separated the two germline ends. The germline gives CDR1 ENHRY, CDR2 SYGVKD. This CDR3 has 12 amino acids. CDR3 loop: CAISDSKNGYTF. DNA of the CDR3: TGTGCCATCAGCGATTCAAAGAATGGCTACACCTTC.

The rearrangement links TRBV7-4 to TRBJ2-6, with D hard to call. Trimming cost V 2 bases and J 0 bases, with 5 bases left between them. This CDR3 has 15 residues. CDR1 and CDR2 (germline): SGHVT, SQSDAQ. CDR3 sequence (DNA): TGTGCCAGCAGCTTATCGCGCTCTGGGGCCAACGTCCTGACTTTC. Residues: CASSLSRSGANVLTF. Using reference TRBV7-4 and TRBJ2-6 for the parts outside the CDR3, the full variable domain is GAGVSQSPRYKVAKRGRDVALRCDSISGHVTLYWYRQTLGQGSEVLTYSQSDAQRDKSGRPSGRFSAERPERSVSTLKIQRTEQGDSAVYLCASSLSRSGANVLTFGAGSRLTVL.

The rearrangement joins TRBV19 to TRBJ2-1, with a possible D match to TRBD2 (6 bases). Germline CDR1 reads LNHDA; CDR2 reads SQIVND (reference sequence). With 8 bases removed from V and 0 bases from J, the gap between germline ends came to 11 bases. The CDR3 consists of 14 residues. The CDR3 reads CASRRGSSYNEQFF. CDR3 nucleotide sequence: TGTGCCAGTCGTCGGGGGAGCTCCTACAATGAGCAGTTCTTC. Together with reference TRBV19 and TRBJ2-1, the CDR3 gives the full variable domain: DGGITQSPKYLFRKEGQNVTLSCEQNLNHDAMYWYRQDPGQGLRLIYYSQIVNDFQKGDIAEGYSVSREKKESFPLTVTSAQKNPTAFYLCASRRGSSYNEQFFGPGTRLTVL.

This clonotype was picked up one time. V gene TRBV10-3 combines with J gene TRBJ1-1; D gene uncertain. V dropped 3 bases and J dropped 3 bases, with 8 bases sitting between them. The CDR3 sequence is 13 residues long. The germline gives CDR1 ENHRY, CDR2 SYGVKD. This chain's CDR3 is CAISESEDTEAFF. CDR3 DNA sequence: TGTGCCATCAGTGAAAGCGAAGACACTGAAGCTTTCTTT.

This clonotype was picked up many times. The V gene is TRBV7-2, the J gene TRBJ2-1; D is undetermined. This CDR3 is built from 15 residues. Deletions cut 1 base from V and 0 bases from J, with 7 bases between. The germline CDR1 and CDR2 sequences are SGHTA and FQGNSA. CDR3 loop: CASSLEGSSYNEQFF. In nucleotides, the CDR3 is TGTGCCAGCAGCTTAGAGGGTAGCTCCTACAATGAGCAGTTCTTC.

The CDR3 reads CASSLIAGGRRRGNEQFF. DNA of the CDR3: TGTGCCAGCAGCTTAATAGCGGGGGGCCGGAGACGGGGGAATGAGCAGTTCTTC. The chain has TRBV7-8 and TRBJ2-1; TRBD2 matches at 10 bases. Germline assignment: CDR1 SGHVS and CDR2 FQNEAQ. J was trimmed by 7 bases and V by 2 bases; bases with no gene match: 14. This CDR3 is 18 amino acids long.

This clonotype has just one count. The V call is TRBV3-1, the J call TRBJ2-4; D may be TRBD1 or TRBD2 (6 bases each). This CDR3 is built from 17 residues. Germline V CDR1 and CDR2: LGHDT, YNNKEL (reference sequence). V shed 5 bases and J shed 0 bases, with 17 bases lying between them. In nucleotides, the CDR3 is TGTGCCAGCAGCTCCCGGGGGCTCCATCCAGCCAAAAACATTCAGTACTTC. Residues: CASSSRGLHPAKNIQYF. Combining the CDR3 with reference TRBV3-1 and TRBJ2-4 gives the whole variable domain DTAVSQTPKYLVTQMGNDKSIKCEQNLGHDTMYWYKQDSKKFLKIMFSYNNKELIINETVPNRFSPKSPDKAHLNLHINSLELGDSAVYFCASSSRGLHPAKNIQYFGAGTRLSVL.

Only a few counts were recorded for this clonotype. This sequence joins TRBV5-6 and TRBJ2-7; possibly TRBD1 for D (6 bases). V shed 3 bases and J shed 1 base, with 14 bases lying between them. This CDR3 comprises 15 residues. Germline values: CDR1 SGHDT, CDR2 YYEEEE. CDR3 nucleotide sequence: TGTGCCAGCAGCTCCTACAGGGCGAAATCCTACGAGCAGTACTTC. Translated, it gives CASSSYRAKSYEQYF.